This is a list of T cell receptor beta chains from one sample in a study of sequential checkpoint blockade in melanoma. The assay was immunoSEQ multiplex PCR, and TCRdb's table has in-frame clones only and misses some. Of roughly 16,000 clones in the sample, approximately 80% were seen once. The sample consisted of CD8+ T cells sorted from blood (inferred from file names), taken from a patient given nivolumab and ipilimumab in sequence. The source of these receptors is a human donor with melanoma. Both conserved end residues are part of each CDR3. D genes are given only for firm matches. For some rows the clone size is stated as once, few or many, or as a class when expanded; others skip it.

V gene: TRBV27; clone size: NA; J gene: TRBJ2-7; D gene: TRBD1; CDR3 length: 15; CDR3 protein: CASSLSGTGDYEQYF; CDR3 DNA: TGTGCCAGCAGTTTATCGGGGACAGGAGACTACGAGCAGTACTTC
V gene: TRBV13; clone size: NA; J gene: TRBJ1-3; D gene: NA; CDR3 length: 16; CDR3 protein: CASSLAADYSGNTIYF; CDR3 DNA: TGTGCCAGCAGCTTAGCGGCGGACTACTCTGGAAACACCATATATTTT
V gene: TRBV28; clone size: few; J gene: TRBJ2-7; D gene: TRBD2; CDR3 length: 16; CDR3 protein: CASSLTGTSGNYEQYF; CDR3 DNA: TGTGCCAGCAGTCTCACCGGGACTAGCGGGAACTACGAGCAGTACTTC
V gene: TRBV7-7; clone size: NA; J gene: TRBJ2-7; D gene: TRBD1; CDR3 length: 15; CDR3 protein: CASSLGVGGTYEQYF; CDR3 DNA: TGTGCTAGCAGCCTTGGGGTAGGGGGCACCTACGAGCAGTACTTC
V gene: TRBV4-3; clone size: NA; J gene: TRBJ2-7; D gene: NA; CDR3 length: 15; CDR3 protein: CASSQGDGRDYEQYF; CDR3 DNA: TGCGCCAGCAGCCAAGGAGATGGACGGGACTACGAGCAGTACTTC
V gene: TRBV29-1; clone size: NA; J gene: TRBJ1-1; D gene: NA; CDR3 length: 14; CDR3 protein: CSVDLVGVNTEAFF; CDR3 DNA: TGCAGCGTTGATCTTGTAGGGGTCAACACTGAAGCTTTCTTT
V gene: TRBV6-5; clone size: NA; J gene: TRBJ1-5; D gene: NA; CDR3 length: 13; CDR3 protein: CASSRGQLRPQHF; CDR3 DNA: TGTGCCAGCAGTCGAGGACAGCTTAGGCCCCAGCATTTT
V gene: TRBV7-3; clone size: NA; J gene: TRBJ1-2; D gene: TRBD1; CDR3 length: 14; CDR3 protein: CASSPTGEDYGYTF; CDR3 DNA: TGTGCCAGCAGCCCGACAGGGGAGGACTATGGCTACACCTTC
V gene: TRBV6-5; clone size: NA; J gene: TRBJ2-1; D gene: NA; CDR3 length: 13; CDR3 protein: CASSYSLSVEQFF; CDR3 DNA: TGTGCCAGCAGTTACTCCTTGTCCGTTGAGCAGTTCTTC
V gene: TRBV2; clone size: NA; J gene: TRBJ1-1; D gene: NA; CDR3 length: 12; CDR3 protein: CASRQANTEAFF; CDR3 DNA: TGTGCCAGTAGACAGGCGAACACTGAAGCTTTCTTT
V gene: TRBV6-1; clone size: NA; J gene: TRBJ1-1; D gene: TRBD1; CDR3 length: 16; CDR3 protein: CASSVRDRGLNTEAFF; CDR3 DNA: TGTGCCAGCAGTGTCCGGGACAGGGGGCTGAACACTGAAGCTTTCTTT
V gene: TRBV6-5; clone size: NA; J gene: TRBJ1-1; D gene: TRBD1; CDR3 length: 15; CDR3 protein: CASSTSQGAKTEAFF; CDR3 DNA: TGTGCCAGCAGTACCTCACAGGGGGCGAAGACTGAAGCTTTCTTT
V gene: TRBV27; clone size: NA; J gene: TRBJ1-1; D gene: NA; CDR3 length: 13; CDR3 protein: CASSLQGNTEAFF; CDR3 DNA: TGTGCCAGCAGTTTACAGGGGAACACTGAAGCTTTCTTT
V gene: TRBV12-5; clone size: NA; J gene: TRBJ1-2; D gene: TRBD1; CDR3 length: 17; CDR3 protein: CASGLPTGDRGFLGYTF; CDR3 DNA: TGTGCTAGTGGTTTGCCGACGGGGGACAGGGGATTTCTTGGCTACACCTTC
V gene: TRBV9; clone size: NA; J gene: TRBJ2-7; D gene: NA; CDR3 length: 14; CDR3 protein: CASSAYWGPYEQYF; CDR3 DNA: TGTGCCAGCAGCGCATATTGGGGGCCCTACGAGCAGTACTTC
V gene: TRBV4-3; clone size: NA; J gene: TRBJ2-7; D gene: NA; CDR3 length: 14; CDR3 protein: CASSQGRQLYEQYF; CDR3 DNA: TGCGCCAGCAGCCAAGGAAGACAGCTCTACGAGCAGTACTTC
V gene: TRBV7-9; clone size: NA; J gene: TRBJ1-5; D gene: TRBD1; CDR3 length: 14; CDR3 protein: CASSSGRGVQPQHF; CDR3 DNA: TGTGCCAGCAGCTCCGGCAGGGGGGTTCAGCCCCAGCATTTT
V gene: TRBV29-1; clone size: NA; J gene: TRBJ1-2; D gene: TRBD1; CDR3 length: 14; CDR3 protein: CSVEGIDRVYGYTF; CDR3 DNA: TGCAGCGTTGAAGGAATAGACAGGGTCTATGGCTACACCTTC
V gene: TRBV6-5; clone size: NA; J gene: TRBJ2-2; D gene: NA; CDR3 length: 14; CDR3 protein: CASSYAGAVGELFF; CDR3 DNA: TGTGCCAGCAGTTACGCGGGGGCTGTCGGGGAGCTGTTTTTT
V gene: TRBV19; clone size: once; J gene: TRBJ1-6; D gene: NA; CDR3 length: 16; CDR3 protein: CASSILVSSYNSPLHF; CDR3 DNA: TGTGCCAGTAGTATCCTGGTGAGCTCCTATAATTCACCCCTCCACTTT
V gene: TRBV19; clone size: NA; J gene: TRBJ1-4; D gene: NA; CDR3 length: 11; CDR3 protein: CASSRLEKLFF; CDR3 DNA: TGTGCCAGTAGTAGGCTTGAAAAACTGTTTTTT
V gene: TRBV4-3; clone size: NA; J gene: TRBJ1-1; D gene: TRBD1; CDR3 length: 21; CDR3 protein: CASSQGVTATRDRGMNTEAFF; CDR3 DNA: TGCGCCAGCAGCCAAGGTGTCACAGCTACTCGGGACAGGGGGATGAACACTGAAGCTTTCTTT
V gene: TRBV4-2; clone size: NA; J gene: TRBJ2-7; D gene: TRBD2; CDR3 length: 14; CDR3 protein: CASSQEREDYEQYF; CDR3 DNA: TGTGCCAGCAGCCAAGAGCGGGAGGACTACGAGCAGTACTTC
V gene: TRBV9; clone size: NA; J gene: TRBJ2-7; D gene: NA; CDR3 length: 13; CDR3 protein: CASSVVPGYEQYF; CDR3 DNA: TGTGCCAGCAGCGTAGTTCCGGGGTACGAGCAGTACTTC
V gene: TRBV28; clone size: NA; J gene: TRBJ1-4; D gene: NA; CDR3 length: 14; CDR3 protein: CASSPPAAAEKLFF; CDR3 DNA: TGTGCCAGCAGTCCTCCCGCGGCGGCTGAAAAACTGTTTTTT
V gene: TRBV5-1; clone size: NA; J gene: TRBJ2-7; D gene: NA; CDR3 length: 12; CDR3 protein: CASSLIAGEQYF; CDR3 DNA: TGCGCCAGCAGCTTAATCGCGGGCGAGCAGTACTTC
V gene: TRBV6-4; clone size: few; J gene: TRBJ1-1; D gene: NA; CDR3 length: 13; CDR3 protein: CASSDGENTEAFF; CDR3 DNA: TGTGCCAGCAGTGACGGAGAAAACACTGAAGCTTTCTTT
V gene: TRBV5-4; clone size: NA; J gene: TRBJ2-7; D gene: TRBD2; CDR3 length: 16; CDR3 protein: CASSVGTSGGAREQYF; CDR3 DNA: TGTGCCAGCAGCGTCGGGACTAGCGGGGGGGCGAGGGAGCAGTACTTC
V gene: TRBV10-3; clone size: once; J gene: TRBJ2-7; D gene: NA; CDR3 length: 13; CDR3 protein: CAIRHDINYEQYF; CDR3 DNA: TGTGCCATCAGACATGACATCAACTACGAGCAGTACTTC
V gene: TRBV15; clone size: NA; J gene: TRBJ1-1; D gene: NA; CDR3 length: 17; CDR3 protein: CATSRDGQGPSNTEAFF; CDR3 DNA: TGTGCCACCAGCAGAGATGGGCAGGGGCCTTCGAACACTGAAGCTTTCTTT
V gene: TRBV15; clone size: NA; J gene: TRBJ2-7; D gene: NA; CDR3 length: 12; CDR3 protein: CATSPGDSEQYF; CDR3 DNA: TGTGCCACCAGCCCGGGGGACAGCGAGCAGTACTTC